The 17 T cell receptor beta chains below were found in one sample sequenced in a study of blood T cell repertoires in COVID-19. Libraries were prepared by immunoSEQ multiplex PCR; TCRdb keeps only in-frame clonotypes and omits some of them. The sample lists 200,000 or so clones; 70% to 85% were seen once. The specimen sequenced was peripheral blood. These receptors originate from a woman in her twenties or thirties with acute or convalescent COVID-19.

The chain employs TRBV28 and TRBJ1-2; D gene uncertain. The germline CDR1 and CDR2 sequences are MDHEN and SYDVKM. The CDR3 consists of 15 residues. The germline V and J ends were trimmed by 6 bases and 1 base, with 15 bases remaining between them. The CDR3 reads CASSRGIARNYGYTF. The CDR3 bases are TGTGCCAGCAGCCGCGGGATAGCCCGTAACTATGGCTACACCTTC.

This clone was recorded only once. This sequence joins TRBV7-9 and TRBJ2-1; 13 bases agree with TRBD2. Losses at the gene ends were 5 bases for V and 7 bases for J; bases not matched to a gene: 11. The CDR3 totals 17 residues. Germline-derived CDR1 and CDR2 are SEHNR and FQNEAQ (reference sequence). Written as DNA, the CDR3 is TGTGCCAGCAGCCCCATTCAAAAACTAGCGGGAGGGAATGAGCAGTTCTTC. Translated, it gives CASSPIQKLAGGNEQFF.

The CDR3 loop is CASSNDINYGYTF. For the CDR3, the DNA is TGTGCCAGCAGCAACGACATTAACTATGGCTACACCTTC. The chain couples TRBV7-8 to TRBJ1-2; unclear D gene. CDR1 is SGHVS, CDR2 FQNEAQ, per germline. This CDR3 has 13 residues. The ends were cut back, 5 bases at V and 1 base at J, with 8 bases in the middle.

The genes are TRBV7-9 and TRBJ2-1, with 10 bases aligning to TRBD2. The germline V gene encodes CDR1 SEHNR and CDR2 FQNEAQ (reference sequence). Germline trimming cut 5 bases from V and 4 bases from J; bases unmatched to any gene: 8. The CDR3 is made up of 16 amino acids. This CDR3 reads CASSQTTSGEYNEQFF. The CDR3 nucleotides read TGTGCCAGCAGCCAAACCACTAGCGGGGAATACAATGAGCAGTTCTTC.

The rearrangement joins TRBV3-1 (or the pseudogene TRBV3-2) to TRBJ2-1; D call uncertain. Germline CDR1 reads LGHDT; CDR2 reads YNNKEL (reference sequence). Trimming removed 0 bases at V and 12 bases at J, with 12 bases between. The CDR3 runs to 13 residues. DNA of the CDR3: TGTGCCAGCAGCCAAGATAGAGCGTTGGCGCAGTTCTTC. Protein: CASSQDRALAQFF.

V usage is TRBV2 and J usage is TRBJ2-5; TRBD2 aligns across 9 bases. Germline trimming cut 5 bases from V and 4 bases from J; bases unmatched to any gene: 26. Germline lookup yields CDR1 SNHLY and CDR2 FYNNEI. This CDR3 is built from 21 residues. CDR3 DNA: TGTGCCAGCAGTCCTCAGGGGGATTCAGCCCCTAGCGGGATTCCCCGAGAGACCCAGTACTTC. Translated, it gives CASSPQGDSAPSGIPRETQYF.

The CDR3 region is CASSQDLIGGGETQYF. The CDR3 DNA is TGCGCCAGCAGCCAAGATTTAATAGGGGGTGGGGAGACCCAGTACTTC. This chain uses TRBV4-3 with TRBJ2-5, with D possibly matching TRBD1 (6 bases). CDR3 size: 16 residues. The germline CDR1 and CDR2 sequences are LGHNA and YSLEER. Trimming stripped 0 bases from V and 5 bases from J, with 16 bases between.

The chain combines TRBV29-1 with TRBJ2-1, with TRBD2 as a possible D gene (6 bases). This CDR3 comprises 14 residues. Trimming removed 6 bases from V and 9 bases from J, with 21 bases in between. CDR1 and CDR2 (germline): SQVTM, ANQGSEA. In DNA form, the CDR3 reads TGCAGCGTAGAATCCGGGACTGCCAATAGTGAGCAGTTCTTC. Translated: CSVESGTANSEQFF.

V usage is TRBV5-1 and J usage is TRBJ1-4; TRBD1 matches 9 bases. Looked up from germline, CDR1 is SGHRS and CDR2 is YFSETQ. The ends lost 6 bases at V and 8 bases at J; junction bases unmatched: 11. This CDR3 has 15 residues. CDR3 in amino acids: CASTQGGQGQEKLFF. CDR3 in DNA: TGCGCCAGCACTCAAGGGGGACAGGGTCAGGAAAAACTGTTTTTT.

The chain employs TRBV5-1 and TRBJ2-1; D may be TRBD1 (6 bases). The CDR3 has 13 residues. Trimming took 7 bases from V and 8 from J, leaving 16 bases between them. Germline CDR1 is SGHRS and CDR2 is YFSETQ. In DNA, the CDR3 is TGCGCCAGCCAGGGGCAGGGTAGAGATGAGCAGTTCTTC. Translating it yields CASQGQGRDEQFF.

CDR3 amino acids: CASSQDSNSYEQYF. The CDR3 region has the DNA TGCGCCAGCAGCCAAGATTCGAACAGCTACGAGCAGTACTTC. The V gene is TRBV4-3, the J gene TRBJ2-7; D ambiguous. The CDR3 extends over 14 amino acids. Germline CDR1 LGHNA, CDR2 YSLEER. Trimming shortened V by 0 bases and J by 3 bases, and 9 bases separated the two germline ends.

The V and J genes are TRBV4-2 and TRBJ1-2, with D perhaps TRBD1 (5 bases). V dropped 3 bases and J dropped 8 bases, with 16 bases sitting between them. Germline V CDR1 and CDR2: LGHNA, YNFKEQ. The CDR3 spans 14 residues. For the CDR3, the DNA is TGTGCCAGCAGCCACCCCGCCCAGACAGACGGCTACACCTTC. Translating gives CASSHPAQTDGYTF.

This clone was seen a few times. The V and J genes are TRBV10-3 and TRBJ2-7; possible D gene TRBD2, 6 bases. V was pared by 6 bases and J by 2 bases, with 20 bases between. The CDR3 sequence is 16 residues long. CDR1 is ENHRY and CDR2 is SYGVKD in the germline V gene. CDR3 region: CAIRGGRGTDTYEQYF. DNA for the CDR3: TGTGCCATCAGGGGAGGACGGGGCACCGATACCTACGAGCAGTACTTC.

The CDR3 nucleotides read TGTGCCAGCGTACCACAGGGGGTTCCCTACGAGCAGTACTTC. Translating gives CASVPQGVPYEQYF. The chain carries TRBV28 and TRBJ2-7; TRBD1 agrees at 8 bases. CDR1 is MDHEN and CDR2 is SYDVKM in the germline V gene. This CDR3 has 14 residues. The V and J ends lost 8 bases and 2 bases, in that order; junction bases with no gene match: 8.

The table lists this clone with a count of one. The chain employs TRBV30 and TRBJ2-3, with D tentatively TRBD2 (6 bases). Germline V lookup: CDR1 GTSNPN, CDR2 SVGIG (reference sequence). The CDR3 has 15 residues. Trimming stripped 3 bases from V and 6 bases from J, with 19 bases between. CDR3 sequence reads: CAWSDAGTAGDTQYF. The DNA for the CDR3 is TGTGCCTGGAGCGACGCCGGGACTGCAGGGGATACGCAGTATTTT.

The chain is built from TRBV28 and TRBJ2-1; 12 bases are shared with TRBD1. The J segment lost 10 bases and the V segment lost 3 bases, leaving 7 bases of the junction unmatched. Germline CDR1 MDHEN, CDR2 SYDVKM. This CDR3 has 15 residues. CDR3 amino acids: CASSFWGQGAREQFF. In DNA, the CDR3 is TGTGCCAGCAGTTTTTGGGGACAGGGGGCTCGGGAGCAGTTCTTC.

The chain is built from TRBV27 and TRBJ2-6, with a tentative D call TRBD2 (6 bases). The CDR3 covers 18 residues. From germline, CDR1 is MNHEY and CDR2 SMNVEV (reference sequence). V lost 6 bases, J lost 0 bases, and 18 bases lay in between. CDR3 protein: CASSVRLGGFSGANVLTF. CDR3 sequence (DNA): TGTGCCAGCAGCGTCCGACTAGGAGGCTTCTCTGGGGCCAACGTCCTGACTTTC.